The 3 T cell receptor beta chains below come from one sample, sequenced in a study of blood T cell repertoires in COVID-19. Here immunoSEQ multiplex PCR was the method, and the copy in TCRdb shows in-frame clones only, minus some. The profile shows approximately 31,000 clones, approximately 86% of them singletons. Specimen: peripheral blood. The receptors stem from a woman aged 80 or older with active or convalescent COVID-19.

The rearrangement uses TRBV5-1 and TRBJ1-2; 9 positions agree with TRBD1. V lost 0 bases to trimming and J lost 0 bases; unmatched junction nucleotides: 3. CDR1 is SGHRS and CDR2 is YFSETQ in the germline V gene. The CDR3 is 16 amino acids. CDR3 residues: CASSLGTGAANYGYTF. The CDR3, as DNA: TGCGCCAGCAGCTTGGGGACAGGGGCAGCTAACTATGGCTACACCTTC.

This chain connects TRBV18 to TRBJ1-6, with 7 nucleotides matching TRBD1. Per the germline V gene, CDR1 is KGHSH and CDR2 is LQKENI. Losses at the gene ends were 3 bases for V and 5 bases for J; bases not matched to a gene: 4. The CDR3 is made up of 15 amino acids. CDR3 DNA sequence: TGTGCCAGCTCACCTCTTGACAGGGATAATTCACCCCTCCACTTT. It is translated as CASSPLDRDNSPLHF.

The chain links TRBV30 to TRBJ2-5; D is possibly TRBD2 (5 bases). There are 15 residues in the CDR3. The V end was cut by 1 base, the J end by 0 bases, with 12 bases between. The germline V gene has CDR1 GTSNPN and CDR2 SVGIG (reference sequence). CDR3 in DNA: TGTGCCTGGAGTGCCGGTTGGGAGCACCAAGAGACCCAGTACTTC. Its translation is CAWSAGWEHQETQYF.